The TCR beta chain described here comes from a study of identical twins. The length of the CDR3 is 13 residues. Trimming cost V 1 base and J 3 bases, with 7 bases left between them. Germline V CDR1 and CDR2: SGHRS, YFSETQ. From the 5' RACE reads, TCRdb called clonotypes with MiXCR, one entry per CDR3 protein. The table lists about 530,000 distinct CDR3 sequences, about 15% of them singletons. In its sample, this clonotype was seen a few times. Its antigen remains unidentified. Study results and caveats: The abundant beta clonotypes from cord blood had fewer insertions, and memory repertoires had none of this.

The sample was also reused in another study, on yellow fever vaccine responses in identical twins.

Sequencing was carried out using CD4+ T cells sorted from blood. The V gene is TRBV5-1, the J gene TRBJ2-5; no definite D call. The clonotype comes from a woman under 30 in good health. The CDR3 is CASSLSTEETQYF. The CDR3 DNA follows: TGCGCCAGCAGCTTGTCTACAGAAGAGACCCAGTACTTC.